The rows below give T cell receptor beta chains drawn from one sample of a study of T cells in tuberculosis. The method was immunoSEQ multiplex PCR; TCRdb's version includes in-frame clones alone and lacks a portion of them. The sample contains tens of thousands of clones, more than 85% of which appear only once. Material: PBMCs. The source of these receptors is a donor between 10 and 35 years old with latent tuberculosis or without tuberculosis infection. CDR3s leave out the opening cysteine and the closing phenylalanine or tryptophan.

v_call cdr3_aa
TRBV29-1 SVVARGTSGGYELWEQF
TRBV6-5 ASTRSAGNTEAF
TRBV14 ASSQVYQGTGEQY
TRBV7-9 ASSLGMDTEKLF
TRBV7-2 ASSYRRTGELF
TRBV6-1 ASSEANHPEH
TRBV6-1 ASAGTGSTGELF
TRBV5-6 ASSPRGRSGNEQF
TRBV29-1 SVEKRSNTGELF
TRBV7-2 ASINSGVGYNEQF
TRBV11-3 ASSLGNREFTEAF
TRBV20-1 SASVEDEQY
TRBV25-1 ASSEGTGRNTEAF
TRBV6-1 ASSGGQGNQPQH
TRBV7-2 ASRTRGSSTDTQY
TRBV10-3 AISEKTTGLAVTDTQY
TRBV6-4 ASSDSEGAGNEQF
TRBV5-6 ASSFTPREVGYT
TRBV29-1 SVIQTLGQAFLLSYEQY
TRBV5-1 ASSLVGLGPKFWAEVNEKLF
TRBV7-9 ASSLGRGSYNEQF
TRBV29-1 SAEGIYGYT
TRBV27 ASSFYHGDRTTLNTEAF
TRBV6-4 ASQDRPTGNSPLH
TRBV4-1 ASSHPSRGSLHYEQY
TRBV13 ASSNAGVGTEAF
TRBV5-1 ASSTTLAGGHNEQF
TRBV6-6 ASSYGDIRF
TRBV10-2 ASKVQSNTEAF
TRBV7-9 ASSSTIRDTVLGNTIY
TRBV10-3 AISEQGDYYGYT
TRBV18 ASSPGGNEKLF
TRBV5-4 ASSPRQSSYNSPLH
TRBV5-1 ASSLGPSGSGASYEQY
TRBV5-1 ASSLEAGDTDTQY
TRBV5-1 ASSPEPYTYEQY
TRBV6-6 ASSLETAGVGTEAF
TRBV27 ASSSGTSGANEQF
TRBV7-2 ASSPGTFFYEQY
TRBV19 ASSILGGSPLH
TRBV6-1 ASDRVTTEAF
TRBV9 ASSASLGTSGNTGELF
TRBV6-5 ASTTGVRNEQY
TRBV9 ASSVPGIGNTEAF
TRBV19 ASSSLEGGSSPLH
TRBV30 AWSKGTSYEQY
TRBV5-1 ASSVGVGPSIETQY
TRBV4-2 ASSQEYQGAATYEQY
TRBV19 ASRSGLGQLVYGYT
TRBV6-1 AVGWVGGGYT